These 29 T cell receptor beta chains were sequenced from one sample in a study of cytomegalovirus exposure and HLA in healthy donors. The study ran its PCR with 60 Vbeta and 13 Jbeta primers. The protocol was immunoSEQ multiplex PCR, while the TCRdb copy is restricted to in-frame clones and leaves out a portion. Of about 220,000 clones in the sample, roughly 84% were seen once. The sequenced sample was PBMCs. The receptors derive from a boy younger than 10 in good health and CMV-seronegative.

This clone was found once. The rearrangement links TRBV7-2 to TRBJ2-7; D call uncertain. Germline CDR1 and CDR2: SGHTA and FQGNSA. The CDR3 is 12 residues long. With 0 bases removed from V and 4 bases from J, the gap between germline ends came to 4 bases. This CDR3 is CASSLARYEQYF. The CDR3 bases are TGTGCCAGCAGCTTAGCCAGGTACGAGCAGTACTTC.

The chain carries TRBV28 and TRBJ2-1; 12 nucleotides align to TRBD2. This CDR3 spans 15 amino acids. CDR1 and CDR2 from the germline V gene are MDHEN and SYDVKM. Trimming cost V 8 bases and J 7 bases; bases outside gene matches: 9. The CDR3 reads CASLPGTSGFNEQFF. As DNA, the CDR3 is TGTGCCAGCCTGCCTGGGACTAGCGGGTTTAATGAGCAGTTCTTC.

This sequence joins TRBV6-1 and TRBJ1-4, with TRBD1 identical over 10 bases. This CDR3 has 15 amino acids. Per germline, CDR1 MNHNS and CDR2 SASEGT. V gave up 6 bases and J gave up 2 bases; unmatched junction bases: 3. The CDR3 reads CASRDRGSTNEKLFF. CDR3 nucleotides: TGTGCCAGCAGGGACAGGGGGTCGACTAATGAAAAACTGTTTTTT.

This clone was detected a few times. The chain combines TRBV2 with TRBJ2-2; possibly TRBD1 for D (6 bases). The V end lost 4 bases, the J end lost 6 bases, and 15 bases lay between the germline ends. This CDR3 region has 15 residues. Germline-derived CDR1 and CDR2 are SNHLY and FYNNEI. CDR3 coding DNA: TGTGCCAGCAGTGGCCTCTCAGGGGCGGCCGGGGAGCTGTTTTTT. Translated, it gives CASSGLSGAAGELFF.

This chain joins TRBV6-5 and TRBJ2-7, with unresolved D. V lost 0 bases and J 2 bases, leaving 14 bases between the germline ends. The CDR3 runs 16 residues. CDR1 is MNHEY and CDR2 is SVGAGI in the germline V gene. As DNA, the CDR3 is TGTGCCAGCAGTTACTCCCTGCGGAGTTATCCCTACGAGCAGTACTTC. Translation: CASSYSLRSYPYEQYF.

The genes are TRBV19 and TRBJ2-7; 11 positions match TRBD2. Germline V CDR1 and CDR2: LNHDA, SQIVND (reference sequence). The CDR3 runs to 12 residues. V lost 10 bases, J lost 5 bases, and 4 bases stayed unmatched. The CDR3 reads CATGTSGNEQYF. The CDR3 DNA sequence: TGTGCCACCGGGACTAGCGGCAACGAGCAGTACTTC.

The rearrangement joins TRBV7-9 to TRBJ1-3; D possibly corresponds to TRBD1 (6 bases). Germline V gives CDR1 SEHNR, CDR2 FQNEAQ (reference sequence). Trimming took 5 bases from V and 2 from J, leaving 13 bases between them. This CDR3 comprises 15 residues. CDR3 in amino acids: CASSEGGTAGNTIYF. The DNA of the CDR3 is TGTGCCAGCAGCGAAGGGGGTACTGCTGGAAACACCATATATTTT.

The chain links TRBV19 to TRBJ1-5; TRBD1 aligns across 10 bases. The CDR3 is 15 residues long. Germline-derived CDR1 and CDR2 are LNHDA and SQIVND (reference sequence). Losses at the gene ends were 5 bases for V and 4 bases for J; bases not matched to a gene: 5. CDR3 region: CASSSGTGANQPQHF. For the CDR3, the DNA is TGTGCCAGTAGTTCCGGGACAGGGGCAAATCAGCCCCAGCATTTT.

This CDR3 reads CASGVGGPSYEQYF. As DNA, the CDR3 is TGCGCCAGCGGCGTGGGTGGGCCCTCCTACGAGCAGTACTTC. The chain carries TRBV5-1 and TRBJ2-7; no firm D call. Trimming took off 7 bases at V and 0 bases at J, with 14 bases between the two ends. From germline, CDR1 is SGHRS and CDR2 YFSETQ. This CDR3 has 14 amino acids.

The rearrangement uses TRBV9 and TRBJ1-2; D unclear. The germline V and J ends were trimmed by 4 bases and 0 bases, with 10 bases remaining between them. CDR1 is SGDLS, CDR2 YYNGEE, per germline. The CDR3 has 14 amino acids. In DNA form, the CDR3 reads TGTGCCAGCAGCACCGTGGCACCTAACTATGGCTACACCTTC. Translating it yields CASSTVAPNYGYTF.

The rearrangement joins TRBV7-9 to TRBJ1-2; 9 bases line up with TRBD1. Germline V gene data show CDR1 as SEHNR and CDR2 as FQNEAQ (reference sequence). The CDR3 covers 13 residues. The trim removed 5 bases at V and 8 bases at J, leaving 6 bases unmatched. The CDR3 DNA sequence: TGTGCCAGCAGCGTCACAGGGGGCATGGGCTACACCTTC. Protein: CASSVTGGMGYTF.

V and J are TRBV7-9 and TRBJ1-2, with 7 bases lining up with TRBD1. The ends lost 5 bases at V and 2 bases at J; junction bases unmatched: 2. The CDR3 loop spans 13 amino acids. Per the germline V gene, CDR1 is SEHNR and CDR2 is FQNEAQ (reference sequence). The CDR3 sequence: CASSQGQNYGYTF. In DNA form, the CDR3 reads TGTGCCAGCAGCCAGGGACAGAACTATGGCTACACCTTC.

The chain links TRBV19 to TRBJ1-5; D gene uncertain. Germline CDR1 is LNHDA and CDR2 is SQIVND (reference sequence). The CDR3 is 13 amino acids. V lost 1 base to trimming and J lost 8 bases, with 9 bases between them. The CDR3 DNA is TGTGCCAGTAGTATAGGGGGAGGTGAGCCCCAGCATTTT. Protein sequence: CASSIGGGEPQHF.

This chain joins TRBV6-4 and TRBJ2-5; 9 nucleotides match TRBD2. The CDR3 is 15 residues long. The germline gives CDR1 MRHNA, CDR2 SNTAGT. V shed 4 bases, J shed 3 bases, and the junction held 6 bases outside the gene matches. This chain's CDR3 is CASSAQAGGKETQYF. CDR3 DNA: TGTGCCAGCAGTGCCCAAGCGGGGGGAAAAGAGACCCAGTACTTC.

The chain combines TRBV9 with TRBJ1-6, with TRBD1 matching over 10 bases. V lost 6 bases to trimming and J lost 8 bases; unmatched junction nucleotides: 5. Germline CDR1 SGDLS, CDR2 YYNGEE. This CDR3 comprises 14 residues. Here the CDR3 reads CASTQGQGYSPLHF. Here the CDR3 DNA reads TGTGCCAGCACCCAGGGACAGGGGTATTCACCCCTCCACTTT.

A note on this clone: Other nucleotide sequences in the sample specify the same CDR3. The rearrangement joins TRBV19 to TRBJ1-5; 7 nucleotides align to TRBD1. J was trimmed by 2 bases and V by 3 bases; bases with no gene match: 1. Germline loops: CDR1 LNHDA, CDR2 SQIVND (reference sequence). The CDR3 has 14 amino acids. CDR3 sequence reads: CASSITGGNQPQHF. As DNA, the CDR3 is TGTGCCAGTAGTATTACAGGGGGCAATCAGCCCCAGCATTTT.

This clone was counted once. The chain couples TRBV19 to TRBJ2-2; possibly TRBD2 for D (6 bases). The length of the CDR3 is 14 residues. Deletions cut 5 bases from V and 3 bases from J, with 10 bases between. From germline, CDR1 is LNHDA and CDR2 SQIVND (reference sequence). CDR3 loop: CASSWGLHTGELFF. The CDR3 nucleotides read TGTGCCAGTAGTTGGGGACTTCACACCGGGGAGCTGTTTTTT.

This clone showed up just a few times. For the CDR3, the DNA is TGCGCCAGCAGCCCTAAGGAGGGGACTGGCGGGGAGCTGTTTTTT. Translation: CASSPKEGTGGELFF. The rearrangement joins TRBV5-1 to TRBJ2-2; maybe TRBD2 (6 bases). CDR1 SGHRS and CDR2 YFSETQ come from the germline V gene. This CDR3 has 15 amino acids. V was cut by 4 bases and J by 7 bases, with 17 bases left in between.

This chain links TRBV7-9 with TRBJ1-1; unclear D gene. Germline V lookup: CDR1 SEHNR, CDR2 FQNEAQ (reference sequence). The CDR3 extends over 12 amino acids. V lost 2 bases and J 11 bases, leaving 12 bases between the germline ends. DNA of the CDR3: TGTGCCAGCAGCTTATTCGCGGAGGAGGCTTTCTTT. This encodes CASSLFAEEAFF.

The chain has TRBV2 and TRBJ2-5; a possible D gene is TRBD2 (6 bases). CDR1 is SNHLY and CDR2 is FYNNEI in the germline V gene. The CDR3 is 14 amino acids. V lost 0 bases, J lost 7 bases, and 12 bases lay in between. The CDR3 bases are TGTGCCAGCAGTGAAGCACTAGCCGGAGGGACCCAGTACTTC. Encoded protein: CASSEALAGGTQYF.

This chain connects TRBV6-1 to TRBJ2-5; D gene ambiguous. Judging by the DNA end, TRBJ2-7 fits better; the J call may be wrong. This CDR3 contains 15 residues. From germline, CDR1 is MNHNS and CDR2 SASEGT. The CDR3 is CASSEQTSHTYEQYF. CDR3 DNA sequence: TGTGCCAGCAGTGAACAGACTTCACATACCTACGAGCAGTACTTC.

The rearrangement links TRBV6-1 to TRBJ2-7; D is possibly TRBD1 (5 bases). Germline CDR1 reads MNHNS; CDR2 reads SASEGT. The CDR3 is 11 residues long. The CDR3 protein is CGVREGYEQYF. The CDR3 bases are TGTGGCGTCAGGGAAGGGTACGAGCAGTACTTC.

This chain connects TRBV11-2 to TRBJ2-3, with TRBD2 identical over 7 bases. Trimming removed 5 bases from V and 6 bases from J; junction bases left unmatched: 14. CDR1 is SGHAT, CDR2 FQNNGV, per germline. CDR3 length: 16 amino acids. CDR3 DNA: TGTGCCAGCAGCCCTCGGGAGCGGGGCCCCGGGGATACGCAGTATTTT. As protein: CASSPRERGPGDTQYF. Full variable domain (outside the CDR3, taken from reference TRBV11-2 and TRBJ2-3): EAGVAQSPRYKIIEKRQSVAFWCNPISGHATLYWYQQILGQGPKLLIQFQNNGVVDDSQLPKDRFSAERLKGVDSTLKIQPAKLEDSAVYLCASSPRERGPGDTQYFGPGTRLTVL.

The chain carries TRBV5-4 and TRBJ2-7; TRBD1 might be the D (6 bases). CDR1 is SGHNT, CDR2 YYREEE, per germline (reference sequence). Trimming removed 4 bases from V and 0 bases from J, with 14 bases in between. The length of the CDR3 is 15 residues. The CDR3 protein is CASSRQGPSSYEQYF. The CDR3 coding sequence is TGTGCCAGCAGCCGCCAGGGGCCTTCCTCCTACGAGCAGTACTTC.

The chain has TRBV10-1 and TRBJ2-3, with 11 positions matching TRBD2. J gave up 2 bases and V 6 bases, and 7 bases lay outside the gene matches. The CDR3 has 16 amino acids. Germline CDR1 and CDR2: WNHNN and SYGVQD (reference sequence). The CDR3 spells CASSALAGGYTDTQYF. The CDR3 DNA reads TGCGCCAGCAGCGCTCTAGCGGGGGGATACACAGATACGCAGTATTTT.

The V and J genes are TRBV7-9 and TRBJ2-6; 8 nucleotides match TRBD1. V was clipped by 6 bases and J by 1 base; unmatched bases: 8. Germline assignment: CDR1 SEHNR and CDR2 FQNEAQ (reference sequence). CDR3 length: 17 residues. The CDR3 sequence is CASRQWTGRSGANVLTF. CDR3 sequence (DNA): TGTGCCAGCAGACAATGGACAGGGAGGTCTGGGGCCAACGTCCTGACTTTC.

This clone has just one count. The rearrangement uses TRBV5-4 and TRBJ2-1; 7 nucleotides align to TRBD2. J gave up 5 bases and V 5 bases, and 7 bases lay outside the gene matches. This CDR3 has 14 amino acids. Germline values: CDR1 SGHNT, CDR2 YYREEE (reference sequence). The CDR3 loop reads CASSRDYSNNEQFF. CDR3 nucleotide sequence: TGTGCCAGCAGTCGGGACTATTCCAACAATGAGCAGTTCTTC.

This rearrangement joins TRBV6-6 to TRBJ1-2; weak D call: TRBD1 (5 bases). Germline V gene sequence: CDR1 MNHNY, CDR2 SVGAGI (reference sequence). Trimming cost V 0 bases and J 8 bases, with 13 bases left between them. This CDR3 region has 14 residues. This CDR3 is CASSYSGRVFGYTF. CDR3 sequence (DNA): TGTGCCAGCAGTTACTCAGGCAGGGTCTTCGGCTACACCTTC.

The rearrangement uses TRBV2 and TRBJ1-6, with 7 bases lining up with TRBD1. Germline loops: CDR1 SNHLY, CDR2 FYNNEI. The CDR3 is 15 amino acids. After removal of 4 bases from V and 9 bases from J, the junction contained 9 bases not matched to a gene. The CDR3 sequence is CASSADRFRGSPLHF. The CDR3 DNA sequence: TGTGCCAGCAGTGCGGACAGGTTCAGGGGTTCACCCCTCCACTTT.